The text below deals with one TCR beta chain. The data originate from a study of blood T cell repertoires in COVID-19. Across the whole study: T cells, B-cell-depleted T cells, or PBMCs supplied cDNA or gDNA.

Between the trimmed V and J ends, which lost 2 bases and 4 bases, there was a span of 12 bases. Germline lookup yields CDR1 GTSNPN and CDR2 SVGIG (reference sequence). The CDR3 extends over 14 amino acids. Under the authors' procedure: How many nucleated cells were present was estimated from reference gene primer amplification. Sequencing was performed with immunoSEQ multiplex PCR; in TCRdb, only in-frame clones are kept and a portion is missing. Clone size and V and J calls were adopted from that table, with D and trimming inferred from the DNA. The table has under 95,000 clones, approximately 88% seen once.

This rearrangement joins TRBV30 to TRBJ1-3; TRBD1 is a possible D gene (5 bases). Source material: peripheral blood. This receptor was taken from a woman between 50 and 59 years old with acute or convalescent COVID-19. CDR3 residues: CAWSQGGAGNTIYF. DNA of the CDR3: TGTGCCTGGAGTCAAGGTGGGGCGGGAAACACCATATATTTT.